This T cell receptor (beta chain) was observed in a study of CD8+ T cells in alopecia areata. Study-level points and caveats: Many expanded lesional clones persisted in scalp and blood during tofacitinib treatment.

Treatment: oral pan-JAK inhibitor, 5-10 mg twice daily. Reverse transcription of extracted RNA yielded cDNA, which provided the sequencing template. Sequencing was performed with immunoSEQ multiplex PCR; in TCRdb, only in-frame clones are kept and a portion is missing. The sample yields 90,000 to 120,000 clones, about four fifths seen once. Trimming left V 2 bases short and J 0 bases short, with 4 bases between. The CDR3 extends over 12 amino acids. Germline V gene lookup returns CDR1 GTSNPN and CDR2 SVGIG (reference sequence). A remark on this clone: Antigen unknown.

This rearrangement joins TRBV30 to TRBJ1-1; no clear D. This TCR derives from a human donor with alopecia areata. The input for sequencing was CD8+ T cells sorted from blood, taken at week 24, from a patient treated with tofacitinib. CDR3 sequence (DNA): TGTGCCTGGAGTTTCGTGAACACTGAAGCTTTCTTT. As protein: CAWSFVNTEAFF.